The clone carrying this T cell receptor beta chain came up once. The antigen is not known. The data stem from a study of cytomegalovirus exposure and HLA in healthy donors. Overall study: Roughly 92 million unique TCRs, all from HLA-typed donors, were included in an early release of the data. The study, taken as a whole, reports: Segments of the TCR beta V type were, in most cases, productive about 87% or about 30% of the time in an earlier analysis. Altogether, some 160 TCR beta chains were recorded as cytomegalovirus-associated.

The V gene's germline CDR1 is MNHEY and CDR2 SVGAGI. V lost 6 bases to trimming and J lost 4 bases; unmatched junction nucleotides: 6. The CDR3 runs to 14 residues. Amplification used 60 Vbeta primers and 13 Jbeta primers. Some clones are missing from TCRdb's copy, which holds only in-frame ones; the method was immunoSEQ multiplex PCR. The repertoire holds over 250,000 clones, approximately 90% seen once, with 3% to 4% in the top ten. The source material was PBMCs. The source is a man aged 35 to 55 in good health and CMV-seropositive. The chain is built from TRBV6-5 and TRBJ2-7; TRBD2 matches at 10 bases. The CDR3 coding sequence is TGTGCCAGCAGGCTAGCGGGAGATTTTTACGAGCAGTACTTC. Translation gives CASRLAGDFYEQYF.